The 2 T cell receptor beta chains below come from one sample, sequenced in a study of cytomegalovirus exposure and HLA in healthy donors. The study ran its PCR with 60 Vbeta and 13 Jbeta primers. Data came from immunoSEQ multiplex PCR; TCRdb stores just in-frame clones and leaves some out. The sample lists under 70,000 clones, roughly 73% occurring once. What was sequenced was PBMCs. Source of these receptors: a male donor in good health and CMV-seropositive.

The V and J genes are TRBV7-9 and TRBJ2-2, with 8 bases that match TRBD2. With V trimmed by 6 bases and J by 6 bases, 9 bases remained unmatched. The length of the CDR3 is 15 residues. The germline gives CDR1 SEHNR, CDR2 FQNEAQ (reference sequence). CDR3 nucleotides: TGTGCCAGCAGAACGGGGCCCGGGGGGGCCGGGGAGCTGTTTTTT. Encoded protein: CASRTGPGGAGELFF.

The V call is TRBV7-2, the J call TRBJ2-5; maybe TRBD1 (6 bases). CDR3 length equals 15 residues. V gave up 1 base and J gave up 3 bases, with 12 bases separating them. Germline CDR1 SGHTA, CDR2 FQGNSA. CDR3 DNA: TGTGCCAGCAGCTTAGGACAGGAGAGAAAAGAGACCCAGTACTTC. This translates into CASSLGQERKETQYF.